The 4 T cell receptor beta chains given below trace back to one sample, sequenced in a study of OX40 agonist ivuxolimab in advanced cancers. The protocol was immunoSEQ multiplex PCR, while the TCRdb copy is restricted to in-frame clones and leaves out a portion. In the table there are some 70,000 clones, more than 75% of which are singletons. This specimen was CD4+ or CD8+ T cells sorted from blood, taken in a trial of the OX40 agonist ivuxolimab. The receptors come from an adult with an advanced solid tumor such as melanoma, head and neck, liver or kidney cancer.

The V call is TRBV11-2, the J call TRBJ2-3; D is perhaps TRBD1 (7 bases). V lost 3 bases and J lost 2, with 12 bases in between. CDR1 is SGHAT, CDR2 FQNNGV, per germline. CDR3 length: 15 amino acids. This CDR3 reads CASSFNRGLTDTQYF. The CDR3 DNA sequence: TGTGCCAGCAGCTTTAACAGGGGACTCACAGATACGCAGTATTTT.

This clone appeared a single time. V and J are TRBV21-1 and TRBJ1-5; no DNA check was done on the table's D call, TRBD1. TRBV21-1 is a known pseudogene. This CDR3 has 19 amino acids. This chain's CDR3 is CASSGPPQDLLDSNQPQHF. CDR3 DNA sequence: TGTGCCAGCAGCGGTCCCCCACAGGACCTCCTTGATAGCAATCAGCCCCAGCATTTT.

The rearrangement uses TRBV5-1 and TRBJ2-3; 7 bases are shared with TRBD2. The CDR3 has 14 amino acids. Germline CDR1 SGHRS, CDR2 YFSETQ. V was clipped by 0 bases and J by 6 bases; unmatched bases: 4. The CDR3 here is CASSLGTRIDTQYF. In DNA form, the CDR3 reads TGCGCCAGCAGCTTGGGGACTAGAATCGATACGCAGTATTTT.

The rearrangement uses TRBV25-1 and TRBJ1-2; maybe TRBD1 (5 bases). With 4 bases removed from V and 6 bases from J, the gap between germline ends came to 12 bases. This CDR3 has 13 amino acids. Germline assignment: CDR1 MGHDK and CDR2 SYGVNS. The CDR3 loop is CASSVRGSDGYTF. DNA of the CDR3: TGTGCCAGCAGTGTTCGGGGCTCTGATGGCTACACCTTC.